This TCR beta chain was found in a study of blood T cell repertoires in COVID-19. Turning to the study itself: Samples came from the United States, Italy and Spain, spanning acute and convalescent COVID-19. From T cells, B-cell-depleted T cells, or PBMCs came the material, which was cDNA or gDNA.

This clone was picked up a small number of times. As handled by the study authors: Reference gene primer amplification in the assay estimated nucleated cell counts. Measured with immunoSEQ multiplex PCR; TCRdb has only the in-frame clones, and not every one. V and J calls and clone size follow that table, whereas D and trimming were derived from the DNA. The table includes about 190,000 clones, about nine tenths detected once. CDR3 length equals 15 residues. Trimming took off 0 bases at V and 2 bases at J, with 13 bases between the two ends. Germline V gives CDR1 GTSNPN, CDR2 SVGIG (reference sequence).

This clonotype was sampled from a man aged 25-45 years with acute or convalescent COVID-19. The chain joins TRBV30 to TRBJ2-5; D is undetermined. The material sequenced was peripheral blood. CDR3 in amino acids: CAWSVSLSRQETQYF. CDR3 DNA sequence: TGTGCCTGGAGTGTTAGTTTGTCTCGGCAAGAGACCCAGTACTTC.